The 23 T cell receptor beta chains reported below all come from one sample, sequenced in a study of blood T cell repertoires in COVID-19. Produced via immunoSEQ multiplex PCR; TCRdb's table is partial and in-frame only. This sample has about 25,000 clones, with more than 75% found just once. Sequenced: peripheral blood. The receptor source for this set is a man aged 45-65 years with active COVID-19.

This chain joins TRBV5-4 and TRBJ2-5; D might be TRBD2 (5 bases). V gave up 4 bases and J gave up 5 bases, with 15 bases separating them. From germline, CDR1 is SGHNT and CDR2 YYREEE (reference sequence). This CDR3 region has 14 residues. CDR3 in amino acids: CASSRKDGLETQYF. The CDR3, as DNA: TGTGCCAGCAGCCGTAAGGACGGACTGGAGACCCAGTACTTC.

The chain combines TRBV27 with TRBJ1-6, with D uncertain. V was shortened by 7 bases and J by 7 bases, with 20 bases between the two germline ends. Germline V CDR1 and CDR2: MNHEY, SMNVEV (reference sequence). The CDR3 is 16 amino acids. CDR3 nucleotides: TGTGCCAGCACTCCCTCCTCGCGTTTCCCGAATTCACCCCTCCACTTT. Its translation is CASTPSSRFPNSPLHF.

The V call is TRBV7-6, the J call TRBJ2-3; the D is unclear. V was cut by 2 bases and J by 3 bases, with 15 bases left in between. The V gene's germline CDR1 is SGHVS and CDR2 FNYEAQ. The CDR3 covers 16 residues. CDR3 sequence: CASSLRPGIGTDTQYF. CDR3 sequence (DNA): TGTGCCAGCAGCTTAAGGCCTGGTATCGGGACAGATACGCAGTATTTT.

The chain couples TRBV6-5 to TRBJ2-7; TRBD1 might be the D (6 bases). The V end lost 6 bases, the J end lost 3 bases, and 18 bases lay between the germline ends. Looked up from germline, CDR1 is MNHEY and CDR2 is SVGAGI. The CDR3 loop spans 15 amino acids. In nucleotides, the CDR3 is TGTGCCAGCAGCCCGAAGAGACTGACAGGCTACGAGCAGTACTTC. Protein: CASSPKRLTGYEQYF.

The V and J genes are TRBV11-2 and TRBJ2-1; tentatively, D is TRBD1 (6 bases). V shed 1 base and J shed 10 bases, with 14 bases lying between them. The germline CDR1 and CDR2 sequences are SGHAT and FQNNGV. This CDR3 spans 14 amino acids. The CDR3 bases are TGTGCCAGCAGCTTAGGTCTTCCCAGGGGCGAGCAGTTCTTC. It specifies CASSLGLPRGEQFF. The full variable domain, its missing parts supplied by reference TRBV11-2 and TRBJ2-1, is EAGVAQSPRYKIIEKRQSVAFWCNPISGHATLYWYQQILGQGPKLLIQFQNNGVVDDSQLPKDRFSAERLKGVDSTLKIQPAKLEDSAVYLCASSLGLPRGEQFFGPGTRLTVL.

The chain has TRBV6-5 and TRBJ2-7, with D possibly being TRBD2 (7 bases). Looked up from germline, CDR1 is MNHEY and CDR2 is SVGAGI. This CDR3 is 12 amino acids long. Trimming took 6 bases from V and 6 from J, leaving 12 bases between them. This CDR3 reads CASSNRGAEQYF. The CDR3 nucleotides are TGTGCCAGCAGCAACCGGGGGGCCGAGCAGTACTTC.

The rearrangement joins TRBV9 to TRBJ2-7; 7 bases are shared with TRBD1. Germline trimming cut 7 bases from V and 0 bases from J; bases unmatched to any gene: 10. In germline, CDR1 is SGDLS, CDR2 YYNGEE. The CDR3 runs 15 residues. The CDR3 region has the DNA TGTGCCAGCGCAAGACAGGGACGGGGCTCCTACGAGCAGTACTTC. It codes for CASARQGRGSYEQYF.

CDR3 DNA: TGTGCCAGCTCACCACAGGGGGCGGCTGGAAACACCATATATTTT. Protein sequence: CASSPQGAAGNTIYF. The gene calls are TRBV18 and TRBJ1-3; 7 bases match TRBD1. Germline V gives CDR1 KGHSH, CDR2 LQKENI. The CDR3 runs to 15 residues. Unmatched junction bases numbered 2, after V lost 1 base and J lost 2 bases. Complete variable domain (other parts from reference TRBV18 and TRBJ1-3): NAGVMQNPRHLVRRRGQEARLRCSPMKGHSHVYWYRQLPEEGLKFMVYLQKENIIDESGMPKERFSAEFPKEGPSILRIQQVVRGDSAAYFCASSPQGAAGNTIYFGEGSWLTVV.

This clone is a singleton in its sample. The gene calls are TRBV13 and TRBJ2-3, with a possible D match to TRBD2 (5 bases). Trimming took off 3 bases at V and 3 bases at J, with 13 bases between the two ends. Germline V gene sequence: CDR1 PRHDT, CDR2 FYEKMQ (reference sequence). The CDR3 is 15 amino acids. Written as DNA, the CDR3 is TGTGCCAGCAGCTTGCGGGCCCCATCGACAGATACGCAGTATTTT. It encodes CASSLRAPSTDTQYF.

The chain joins TRBV5-8 to TRBJ1-2, with D unresolved. The CDR3 has 13 residues. Germline V gene lookup returns CDR1 SGHTS and CDR2 YDEGEE. V lost 1 base and J 8 bases, leaving 12 bases between the germline ends. The chain's CDR3 is CASSLRRVGGYTF. CDR3 in DNA: TGTGCCAGCAGCTTGAGGAGGGTCGGGGGCTACACCTTC.

The V call is TRBV7-2, the J call TRBJ2-3; 12 positions match TRBD1. V trimming: 5 bases; J trimming: 3 bases; junction bases outside the gene matches: 6. Germline values: CDR1 SGHTA, CDR2 FQGNSA. This CDR3 contains 16 residues. Here the CDR3 reads CASSQWDRGRTDTQYF. The CDR3 DNA is TGTGCCAGCAGCCAATGGGACAGGGGGCGAACAGATACGCAGTATTTT.

CDR3 in amino acids: CASSLVGQRKENTEAFF. For the CDR3, the DNA is TGCGCCAGCAGCTTGGTTGGACAGAGAAAAGAGAACACTGAAGCTTTCTTT. The rearrangement uses TRBV5-1 and TRBJ1-1; tentatively, D is TRBD1 (6 bases). The germline V and J ends were trimmed by 0 bases and 1 base, with 16 bases remaining between them. Per the germline V gene, CDR1 is SGHRS and CDR2 is YFSETQ. CDR3 size: 17 residues.

The chain employs TRBV6-2 or TRBV6-3 and TRBJ1-2; 8 bases match TRBD1. Per germline, CDR1 MNHEY and CDR2 SVGEGT. The length of the CDR3 is 15 residues. The V and J ends lost 0 bases and 5 bases, in that order; junction bases with no gene match: 5. CDR3 in amino acids: CASSYSTGAGYGYTF. CDR3 DNA sequence: TGTGCCAGCAGTTACTCGACAGGGGCCGGGTATGGCTACACCTTC.

The chain joins TRBV19 to TRBJ2-7, with a tentative D call TRBD1 (5 bases). The CDR3 is 11 residues long. Germline assignment: CDR1 LNHDA and CDR2 SQIVND (reference sequence). The V gene lost 10 bases and the J gene lost 4 bases, with 11 bases spanning the gap. The CDR3 bases are TGTGCCACAGGGCTTATGTACGAGCAGTACTTC. Its protein product is CATGLMYEQYF.

The rearrangement joins TRBV6-1 to TRBJ2-1; TRBD2 agrees at 9 bases. The V segment lost 0 bases and the J segment 4 bases; nucleotides outside the gene matches: 4. CDR3 length equals 16 residues. Germline loops: CDR1 MNHNS, CDR2 SASEGT. The CDR3 DNA is TGTGCCAGCAGTGAAGCGCTAGCGGGACCTTACAATGAGCAGTTCTTC. It codes for CASSEALAGPYNEQFF.

The V gene is TRBV28, the J gene TRBJ2-7; 9 positions agree with TRBD1. This CDR3 has 12 residues. Germline lookup yields CDR1 MDHEN and CDR2 SYDVKM. Unmatched junction bases numbered 1, after V lost 7 bases and J lost 3 bases. CDR3 bases: TGTGCCAGCAAGACAGGGGGCTACGAGCAGTACTTC. Protein sequence: CASKTGGYEQYF.

This rearrangement joins TRBV4-3 to TRBJ1-5; TRBD1 agrees at 8 bases. J lost 6 bases, V lost 2 bases, and 12 bases had no gene match. The CDR3 runs 17 residues. The V gene's germline CDR1 is LGHNA and CDR2 YSLEER. CDR3 in amino acids: CASSQSWTGHSGQPQHF. The CDR3 bases are TGCGCCAGCAGCCAAAGCTGGACAGGGCATTCCGGTCAGCCCCAGCATTTT.

This sequence joins TRBV10-3 and TRBJ2-1, with D maybe TRBD1 (6 bases). The V end was cut by 3 bases, the J end by 0 bases, with 12 bases between. The CDR3 runs 16 residues. Germline V gene lookup returns CDR1 ENHRY and CDR2 SYGVKD. CDR3 coding DNA: TGTGCCATCAGTGAAAGTAGGGACACCTCCTACAATGAGCAGTTCTTC. It translates to CAISESRDTSYNEQFF.

This clone appeared a single time. The chain uses TRBV15 and TRBJ1-2; 9 nucleotides align to TRBD1. The CDR3 length is 16 residues. Germline-derived CDR1 and CDR2 are LNHNV and YYDKDF (reference sequence). Trimming at V came to 4 bases and at J to 2 bases, leaving 8 bases not matched to a gene. The CDR3 nucleotides are TGTGCCACCAGCATCCGGGGGACAGGGCCGAACTATGGCTACACCTTC. Protein product: CATSIRGTGPNYGYTF.

The chain uses TRBV25-1 and TRBJ2-7; possible D gene TRBD1, 6 bases. V was clipped by 4 bases and J by 7 bases, with 20 bases between them. Germline V CDR1 and CDR2: MGHDK, SYGVNS. CDR3 length equals 15 residues. Here the CDR3 reads CASSGISRGTGEQYF. The DNA for the CDR3 is TGTGCCAGCAGTGGAATTTCTAGGGGAACAGGGGAGCAGTACTTC.

This clone has just a few counts. The V call is TRBV4-3, the J call TRBJ2-7; 7 bases align to TRBD2. CDR1 and CDR2 from the germline V gene are LGHNA and YSLEER. CDR3 size: 14 residues. The V segment lost 3 bases and the J segment 2 bases; nucleotides outside the gene matches: 4. DNA of the CDR3: TGCGCCAGCAGCCAGATCGGGACTACCTACGAGCAGTACGTC. Translated, it gives CASSQIGTTYEQYV.

Points on this clone: The junction shows a germline mismatch at one end, possibly a read error. The genes are TRBV27 and TRBJ2-2; 7 bases map to TRBD1. The CDR3 extends over 15 amino acids. Germline V gene sequence: CDR1 MNHEY, CDR2 SMNVEV (reference sequence). CDR3 region: CASSQGEKKNRGAVF. CDR3 DNA: TGTGCCAGCAGTCAGGGGGAAAAGAAAAACCGGGGAGCTGTTTTT.

The CDR3 is CASSFVAQPGNTIYF. CDR3 DNA: TGTGCCAGCAGTTTTGTGGCCCAACCGGGGAACACCATATATTTT. This rearrangement joins TRBV6-6 to TRBJ1-3; D remains unclear. There are 15 residues in the CDR3. Trimming took 4 bases from V and 7 from J, leaving 17 bases between them. From germline, CDR1 is MNHNY and CDR2 SVGAGI (reference sequence).